The 20 T cell receptor beta chains below all came from one sample that was sequenced in a study of spatial heterogeneity in lung cancer. Findings and limits, study-wide: Expanded intratumoral alpha and beta TCR counts tracked tumor mutation counts.

As to time point: sample taken at primary tumor resection. The antigens of these receptors remain unknown. TCRdb recomputed calls from the 5' RACE reads with MiXCR, one row per CDR3 protein. The data contain about 3,300 distinct CDR3 sequences, 15% to 20% of them singletons. This specimen was lung tumor tissue, taken at surgery. These receptors all stem from a male donor with early-stage non-small cell lung cancer.

The rearrangement joins TRBV20-1 to TRBJ2-7; D not certain. The V end was cut by 5 bases, the J end by 10 bases, with 21 bases between. Germline V gives CDR1 DFQATT, CDR2 SNEGSKA (reference sequence). This CDR3 is 13 amino acids long. The CDR3 DNA reads as TGCAGTGCTCACCCAGCCTATCACGATGATCAGTACTTC. Protein: CSAHPAYHDDQYF.

The table lists this clonotype with a few counts. The chain links TRBV28 to TRBJ1-4, with D possibly being TRBD1 (5 bases). The germline V gene encodes CDR1 MDHEN and CDR2 SYDVKM. The CDR3 is made up of 18 amino acids. V gave up 3 bases and J gave up 7 bases, with 24 bases separating them. As DNA, the CDR3 is TGTGCCAGCAGTTTCTATGCTTTTGACAGAATTTTCGGTGAAAAACTGTTTTTT. As protein: CASSFYAFDRIFGEKLFF.

V usage is TRBV7-9 and J usage is TRBJ2-3; 10 nucleotides line up with TRBD1. The junction had 7 bases not matched to a gene; V was cut back by 11 bases and J by 5 bases. This CDR3 has 13 amino acids. Germline CDR1 is SEHNR and CDR2 is FQNEAQ (reference sequence). The CDR3 region is CAETGGSEDTQYF. CDR3 DNA: TGTGCCGAGACAGGGGGCTCTGAAGATACGCAGTATTTT.

This chain uses TRBV20-1 with TRBJ1-1; D is ambiguous. The CDR3 is 11 amino acids. V was cut by 2 bases and J by 7 bases, with 8 bases left in between. Germline lookup yields CDR1 DFQATT and CDR2 SNEGSKA (reference sequence). As DNA, the CDR3 is TGCAGTGCTAGACCCCGACGTGAAGCTTTCTTT. This sequence encodes CSARPRREAFF.

By proportion, this clonotype is medium-sized. This chain uses TRBV5-1 with TRBJ2-3, with D possibly TRBD1 on 6 matching bases. The CDR3 totals 14 residues. Trimming pared 4 bases from V and 0 bases from J, leaving 9 bases between. Germline CDR1 and CDR2: SGHRS and YFSETQ. Written as DNA, the CDR3 is TGCGCCAGCAGCATAGACAGGAGCACAGATACGCAGTATTTT. This gives the protein CASSIDRSTDTQYF. Full variable domain (missing parts from reference TRBV5-1 and TRBJ2-3): KAGVTQTPRYLIKTRGQQVTLSCSPISGHRSVSWYQQTPGQGLQFLFEYFSETQRNKGNFPGRFSGRQFSNSRSEMNVSTLELGDSALYLCASSIDRSTDTQYFGPGTRLTVL.

As DNA, the CDR3 is TGTGCCAGCAGCCCGGGCGAACAGCTGAACACTGAAGCTTTCTTT. Its translation: CASSPGEQLNTEAFF. The chain couples TRBV6-5 to TRBJ1-1; D remains unclear. The germline V and J ends were trimmed by 6 bases and 0 bases, with 14 bases remaining between them. The CDR3 runs to 15 residues. Germline CDR1 reads MNHEY; CDR2 reads SVGAGI.

This clonotype came up a few times. J is TRBJ2-3 and V is TRBV5-6, with D perhaps TRBD2 (6 bases). Germline V CDR1 and CDR2: SGHDT, YYEEEE. The CDR3 sequence is 15 residues long. The germline V and J ends were trimmed by 4 bases and 0 bases, with 12 bases remaining between them. DNA of the CDR3: TGTGCCAGCAGCCTGGGACTCGCTAGCACAGATACGCAGTATTTT. It is translated as CASSLGLASTDTQYF.

About this clonotype: A junction end diverges from the germline sequence, so it may reflect a read error. The chain is built from TRBV20-1 and TRBJ2-1; maybe TRBD2 (6 bases). The CDR3 loop spans 14 amino acids. Germline loops: CDR1 DFQATT, CDR2 SNEGSKA (reference sequence). The CDR3 protein is CRASARAAHNEQFF. The CDR3 region has the DNA TGCAGAGCTAGCGCCAGGGCAGCTCACAATGAGCAGTTCTTC.

This clonotype was detected only once. The junction departs from germline at one end; a sequencing error may be responsible. V usage is TRBV7-2 and J usage is TRBJ2-2; TRBD2 aligns across 10 bases. The CDR3 contains 17 residues. The germline V gene encodes CDR1 SGHTA and CDR2 FQGNSA. The CDR3 nucleotides read TGTGCCAGCAGCCCCCGAGCTAGCGGGAGTCGAGGCGGGGAGCCGTTTTTT. It translates to CASSPRASGSRGGEPFF.

The chain has TRBV28 and TRBJ1-5, with no clear D. Trimming took off 6 bases at V and 10 bases at J, with 19 bases between the two ends. This CDR3 has 14 residues. Germline CDR1 is MDHEN and CDR2 is SYDVKM. The CDR3 sequence is CASSSAGRGRPQHF. Here the CDR3 DNA reads TGTGCCAGCAGCTCCGCCGGCCGTGGCCGTCCCCAGCATTTT.

The V call is TRBV3-1, the J call TRBJ2-7, with unresolved D. CDR3 length equals 14 residues. From germline, CDR1 is LGHDT and CDR2 YNNKEL (reference sequence). Trimming took 0 bases from V and 4 from J, leaving 10 bases between them. CDR3 sequence (DNA): TGTGCCAGCAGCCAAGATTCATTCGCGTACGAGCAGTACTTC. Translation gives CASSQDSFAYEQYF.

As concerns this clonotype: It may be a read error: a sequence one base away is much more abundant. This chain links TRBV4-1 with TRBJ2-7; 8 positions agree with TRBD1. The CDR3 extends over 13 amino acids. Germline assignment: CDR1 MGHRA and CDR2 YSYEKL. The CDR3 spells CARSQGQGYEQYF. Here the CDR3 DNA reads TGCGCCAGAAGCCAAGGACAGGGCTACGAGCAGTACTTC.

This chain links TRBV6-6 with TRBJ1-6, with D possibly matching TRBD1 (5 bases). Trimming stripped 6 bases from V and 7 bases from J, with 7 bases between. Germline assignment: CDR1 MNHNY and CDR2 SVGAGI (reference sequence). The CDR3 consists of 12 residues. CDR3 residues: CASRQGNSPLHF. CDR3 nucleotide sequence: TGTGCCAGCAGGCAGGGCAATTCACCCCTCCACTTT.

The rearrangement uses TRBV6-2 or TRBV6-3 and TRBJ2-7; the D gene is possibly TRBD2 (6 bases). The germline V gene encodes CDR1 MNHEY and CDR2 SVGEGT. This CDR3 comprises 18 residues. V was pared by 1 base and J by 0 bases, with 19 bases between. The CDR3 bases are TGTGCCAGCAGTTACTGGTCGTTGTGGGGCGGGACCTCCTACGAGCAGTACTTC. Its protein is CASSYWSLWGGTSYEQYF.

The J gene is TRBJ2-7, the V gene TRBV28, with TRBD2 matching 9 bases. The CDR3 spans 18 residues. Trimming removed 2 bases from V and 3 bases from J; junction bases left unmatched: 14. CDR1 and CDR2 (germline): MDHEN, SYDVKM. CDR3: CASSLQLAGGKWHYEQYF. CDR3 DNA: TGTGCCAGCAGTTTACAACTAGCGGGCGGCAAATGGCACTACGAGCAGTACTTC. The complete variable domain, with remaining parts taken from reference TRBV28 and TRBJ2-7, reads DVKVTQSSRYLVKRTGEKVFLECVQDMDHENMFWYRQDPGLGLRLIYFSYDVKMKEKGDIPEGYSVSREKKERFSLILESASTNQTSMYLCASSLQLAGGKWHYEQYFGPGTRLTVT.

This clonotype has more than one count but fewer than ten. CDR3 sequence: CASSLSPAQETQYF. The CDR3 DNA follows: TGCGCCAGCAGCTTGAGCCCAGCCCAAGAGACCCAGTACTTC. The V and J genes are TRBV5-1 and TRBJ2-5; D remains ambiguous. The CDR3 runs to 14 residues. CDR1 is SGHRS and CDR2 is YFSETQ in the germline V gene. The V end lost 1 base, the J end lost 1 base, and 8 bases lay between the germline ends.

In its sample, this clonotype ranks as medium-sized. J is TRBJ2-7 and V is TRBV6-6, with D perhaps matching TRBD1 or TRBD2 (6 bases each). The CDR3 totals 16 residues. CDR1 and CDR2 from the germline V gene are MNHNY and SVGAGI (reference sequence). The V end was cut by 8 bases, the J end by 2 bases, with 22 bases between. Here the CDR3 reads CASCKGGLARTYEQYF. CDR3 coding DNA: TGTGCCAGCTGTAAGGGGGGTCTAGCGAGAACCTACGAGCAGTACTTC.

This clonotype is medium-sized by share. The chain employs TRBV4-1 and TRBJ2-1; TRBD2 matches at 7 bases. Trimming took 2 bases from V and 6 from J; bases not matched to a gene: 4. The CDR3 totals 14 residues. Per germline, CDR1 MGHRA and CDR2 YSYEKL. The CDR3: CASSQPRTSNEQFF. The CDR3 region has the DNA TGCGCCAGCAGCCAACCCCGGACTAGCAATGAGCAGTTCTTC.

This chain joins TRBV6-5 and TRBJ1-4; D is uncertain. The V end was cut by 0 bases, the J end by 3 bases, with 11 bases between. Germline CDR1 reads MNHEY; CDR2 reads SVGAGI. The CDR3 sequence is 16 residues long. The CDR3 DNA reads TGTGCCAGCAGTTACTCGTTGCTTGCGGCTAATGAAAAACTGTTTTTT. The encoded protein is CASSYSLLAANEKLFF.

This clonotype was seen a few times. The CDR3 bases are TGTGCCAGCAGCCAAGAAGACAGGGGCGAGACAGATACGCAGTATTTT. Encoded protein: CASSQEDRGETDTQYF. The chain couples TRBV4-2 to TRBJ2-3, with 8 bases lining up with TRBD1. V trimming: 0 bases; J trimming: 3 bases; junction bases outside the gene matches: 5. The germline V gene has CDR1 LGHNA and CDR2 YNFKEQ. This CDR3 is 16 amino acids long.